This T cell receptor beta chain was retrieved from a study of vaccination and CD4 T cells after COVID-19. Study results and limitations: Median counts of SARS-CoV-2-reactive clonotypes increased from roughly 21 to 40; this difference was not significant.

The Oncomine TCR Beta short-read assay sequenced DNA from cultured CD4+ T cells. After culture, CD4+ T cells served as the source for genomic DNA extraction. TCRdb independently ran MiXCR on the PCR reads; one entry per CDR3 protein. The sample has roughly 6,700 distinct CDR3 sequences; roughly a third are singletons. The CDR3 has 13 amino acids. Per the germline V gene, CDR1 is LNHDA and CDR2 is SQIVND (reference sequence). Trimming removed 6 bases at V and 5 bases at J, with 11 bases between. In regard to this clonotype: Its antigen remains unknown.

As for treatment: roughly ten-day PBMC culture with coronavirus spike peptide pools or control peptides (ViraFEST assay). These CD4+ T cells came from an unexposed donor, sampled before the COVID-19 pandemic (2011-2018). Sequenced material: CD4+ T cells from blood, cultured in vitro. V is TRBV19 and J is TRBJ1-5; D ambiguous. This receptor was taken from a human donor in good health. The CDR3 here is CASSGQLYQPQHF. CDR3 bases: TGTGCCAGTAGCGGCCAGCTATATCAGCCCCAGCATTTT. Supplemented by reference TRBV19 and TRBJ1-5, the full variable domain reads DGGITQSPKYLFRKEGQNVTLSCEQNLNHDAMYWYRQDPGQGLRLIYYSQIVNDFQKGDIAEGYSVSREKKESFPLTVTSAQKNPTAFYLCASSGQLYQPQHFGDGTRLSIL.